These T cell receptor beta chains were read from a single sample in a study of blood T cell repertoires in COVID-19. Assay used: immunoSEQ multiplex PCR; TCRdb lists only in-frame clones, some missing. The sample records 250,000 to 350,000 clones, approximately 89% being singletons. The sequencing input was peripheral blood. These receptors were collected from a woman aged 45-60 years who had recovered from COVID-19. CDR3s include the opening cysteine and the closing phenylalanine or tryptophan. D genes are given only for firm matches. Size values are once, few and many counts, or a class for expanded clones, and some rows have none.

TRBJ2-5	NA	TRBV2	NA	TGTGCCAGCAGTGGCCTGGCTGGAGAGACCCAGTACTTC	CASSGLAGETQYF
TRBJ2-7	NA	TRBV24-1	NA	TGTGCCACCAGTGAGGGACAATCCTACGAGCAGTACTTC	CATSEGQSYEQYF
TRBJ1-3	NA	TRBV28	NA	TGTGCCAGCAGTACCCGGGACACCGAGACCAGAAACACCATATATTTT	CASSTRDTETRNTIYF
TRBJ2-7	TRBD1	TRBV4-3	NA	TGCGCCAGCAGCCAAGGGGACAGGGGGCGCCTATGGGAGCAGTACTTC	CASSQGDRGRLWEQYF
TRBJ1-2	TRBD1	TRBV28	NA	TGTGCCAGTCTGAACGGGCAGGGGGGCGGCTACACCTTC	CASLNGQGGGYTF
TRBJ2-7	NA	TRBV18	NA	TGTGCCAGCTCAAAAACAGGGTTGACGCGGAGTTCCTACGAGCAGTACTTC	CASSKTGLTRSSYEQYF
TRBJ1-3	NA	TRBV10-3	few	TGTGCCATCAGTGAGCAAGGGCAGGGCTCTGGAAACACCATATATTTT	CAISEQGQGSGNTIYF
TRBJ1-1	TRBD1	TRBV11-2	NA	TGTGCCAGCAGCATGACAGGGGGCGGCACTGAAGCTTTCTTT	CASSMTGGGTEAFF
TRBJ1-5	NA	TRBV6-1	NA	TGTGCCAGCAGTGAACACGGGGGGGCAAGACAGCCCCAGCATTTT	CASSEHGGARQPQHF
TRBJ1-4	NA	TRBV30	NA	TGTGCCTGGGGGACACAGTTTGAAAAACTGTTTTTT	CAWGTQFEKLFF
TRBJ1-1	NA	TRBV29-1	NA	TGCAGCGTTCTTTATACAGGGCTCGGGACTGAAGCTTTCTTT	CSVLYTGLGTEAFF
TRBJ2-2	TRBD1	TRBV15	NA	TGTGCCACCAGCAGAGCCGGACAGGGGCGAACCGGGGAGCTGTTTTTT	CATSRAGQGRTGELFF
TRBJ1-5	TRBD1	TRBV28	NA	TGTGCCAGCAGCGTCCTGGGACAGGATAATCAGCCCCAGCATTTT	CASSVLGQDNQPQHF
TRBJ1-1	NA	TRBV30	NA	TGTGCCTGGAGCATGAGGAGCGGCACTGAAGCTTTCTTT	CAWSMRSGTEAFF
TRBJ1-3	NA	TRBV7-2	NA	TGTGCCAGCAGCTTAGATTCCAGGACTGGAAACACCATATATTTT	CASSLDSRTGNTIYF
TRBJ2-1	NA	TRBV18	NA	TGTGCCAGCTCACCTGCTGTTATCGGGAATGAGCAGTTCTTC	CASSPAVIGNEQFF
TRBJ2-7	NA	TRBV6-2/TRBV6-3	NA	TGTGCCAGCAGCCCGACGGGTCACTACGAGCAGTACTTC	CASSPTGHYEQYF
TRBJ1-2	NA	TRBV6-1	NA	TGTGCCAGCAGTGAAGCGCTTCAGGGAACGATCTATGGCTACACCTTC	CASSEALQGTIYGYTF
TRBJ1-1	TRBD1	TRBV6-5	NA	TGTGCCAGCAGCTCTCAGACAGGGGGCACTGAAGCTTTCTTT	CASSSQTGGTEAFF
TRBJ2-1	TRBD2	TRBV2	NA	TGTGCCAGCAGTCTAGGGGTGAGCGGGACCTTCTTCTATGAGCAGTTCTTC	CASSLGVSGTFFYEQFF
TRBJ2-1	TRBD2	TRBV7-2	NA	TGTGCCAGCAGCCTAGCGGGAGATCCCTCGAACAATGAGCAGTTCTTC	CASSLAGDPSNNEQFF
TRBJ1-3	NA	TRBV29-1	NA	TGCAGCGTTGCACACCGCTCTGGAAACACCATATATTTT	CSVAHRSGNTIYF
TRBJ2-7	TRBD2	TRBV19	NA	TGTGCCAGTAGCCCCGGGACTAGCGGGATCTACGAGCAGTACTTC	CASSPGTSGIYEQYF
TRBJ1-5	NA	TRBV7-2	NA	TGTGCCAGCAGCTTAGAGTCGGCAGGGCTCTCGCCCCAGCATTTT	CASSLESAGLSPQHF
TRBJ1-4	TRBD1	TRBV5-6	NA	TGTGCCAGCAGCTTCGGGACAGGATATAATGAAAAACTGTTTTTT	CASSFGTGYNEKLFF
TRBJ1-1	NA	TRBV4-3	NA	TGCGCCAGCAGCCAGAGCGAGAACTCCAAAGCTTTCTTT	CASSQSENSKAFF
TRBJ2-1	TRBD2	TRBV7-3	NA	TGTGCCAGCAGCCCGCCATGGGCGGGAGTTTCGGATGAGCAGTTCTTC	CASSPPWAGVSDEQFF
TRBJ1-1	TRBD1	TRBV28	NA	TGTGCCAGCAGATCCTACAGGGGGCTGAACACTGAAGCTTTCTTT	CASRSYRGLNTEAFF
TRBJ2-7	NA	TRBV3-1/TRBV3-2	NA	TGTGCCAGCAGCCAAGATCCAGGGGGGTCCTACGAGCAGTACTTC	CASSQDPGGSYEQYF
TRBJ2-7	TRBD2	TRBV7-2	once	TGTGCCAGCAGCGTTACTAGCGGGAGGGAGGGCGAGCAGTACTTC	CASSVTSGREGEQYF
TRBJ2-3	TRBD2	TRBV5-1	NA	TGCGCCAGCAGGTGGACTAGCGGAGGAACTAGCACAGATACGCAGTATTTT	CASRWTSGGTSTDTQYF
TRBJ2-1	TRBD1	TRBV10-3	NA	TGTGCCATCAGTGAGGGGACAGAGAATGAGCAGTTCTTC	CAISEGTENEQFF
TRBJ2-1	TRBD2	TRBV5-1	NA	TGCGCCAGCAGCGGAGTAGCGGGAGCTTACAATGAGCAGTTCTTC	CASSGVAGAYNEQFF
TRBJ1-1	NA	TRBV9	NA	TGTGCCAGCAGCAAACAGGGTAACACTGAAGCTTTCTTT	CASSKQGNTEAFF
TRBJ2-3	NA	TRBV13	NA	TGTGCCAGCAGCTTCTACAGGGCCCCGACCTCAGATACGCAGTATTTT	CASSFYRAPTSDTQYF
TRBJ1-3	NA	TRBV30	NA	TGTGCCTGGAGTGTAAGGGGGTACGGAAACACCATATATTTT	CAWSVRGYGNTIYF
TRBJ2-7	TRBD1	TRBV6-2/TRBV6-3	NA	TGTGCCAGCAGTTACTCGAGACAGGGCTACGAGCAGTACTTC	CASSYSRQGYEQYF
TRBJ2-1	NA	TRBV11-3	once	TGTGCCAGCAGCTTTTCACGCAGCTCCTACAATGAGCAGTTCTTC	CASSFSRSSYNEQFF
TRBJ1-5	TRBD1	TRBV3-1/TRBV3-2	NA	TGTGCCAGCAGCCAAGGGACAGGGTTTGAGCCCCAGCATTTT	CASSQGTGFEPQHF
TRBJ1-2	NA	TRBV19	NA	TGTGCCAGTAGTATAGTAGTCGCCGGCTATGGCTACACCTTC	CASSIVVAGYGYTF
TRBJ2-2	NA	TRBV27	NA	TGTGCCAGCAGTTTAACGGCGGCCGCCGGGGAGCTGTTTTTT	CASSLTAAAGELFF
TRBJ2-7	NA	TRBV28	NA	TGTGCCAGTCAGACGGGTTCCTCCTACGAGCAGTACTTC	CASQTGSSYEQYF
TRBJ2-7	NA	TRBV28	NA	TGTGCCAGCAGTGGCCCGAGGGGGGGCTCCTACGAGCAGTACTTC	CASSGPRGGSYEQYF
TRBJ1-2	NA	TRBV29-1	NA	TGCAGCGGAGAACAGGGAGCCTCTGGCTACACCTTC	CSGEQGASGYTF
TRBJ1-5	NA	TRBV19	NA	TGTGCCAGTAGTATGCCCCCCCTGGGGCAGACCATTAGCAATCAGCCCCAGCATTTT	CASSMPPLGQTISNQPQHF
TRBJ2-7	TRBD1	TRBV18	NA	TGTGCCAGCTCACCAAGGTCAGGGGGTGGTTCCGAGCAGTACTTC	CASSPRSGGGSEQYF
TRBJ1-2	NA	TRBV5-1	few	TGCGCCAGCAGCTTGGAGTACAGTAACTATGGCTACACCTTC	CASSLEYSNYGYTF
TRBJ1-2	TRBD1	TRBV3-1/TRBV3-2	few	TGTGCCAGCAGCCAAGAAGCGGCCGGGACAGCCTTATCCTTC	CASSQEAAGTALSF
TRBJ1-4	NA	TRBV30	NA	TGTGCCTGGATGGGAAGGGGCGATGGAAAACTGTTTTTT	CAWMGRGDGKLFF